The rows below give T cell receptor beta chains drawn from one sample of a study of response to subunit inactivated influenza vaccine. TCRdb passed the RT-PCR reads through MiXCR, listing each CDR3 protein once. The sample lists roughly 520,000 distinct CDR3 sequences, roughly 27% seen once, with 1.5% to 2% in the top ten. This sample comprised CD4+ T cells sorted from PBMCs, obtained roughly 5 days after vaccination. These receptors originate from a man between 50 and 59 years old who received an inactivated influenza vaccine. Each CDR3 is given with its conserved first and last residue. A D gene is named only where the DNA matches it firmly. For some rows the clone size is stated as once, few or many, or as a class when expanded; others skip it.

v_gene	j_gene	d_gene	abundance	CDR3aa	CDR3nt
TRBV7-7	TRBJ2-1	TRBD2	NA	CASTPVASGSANEQFF	TGTGCCAGCACCCCGGTGGCTAGCGGGAGTGCTAATGAGCAGTTCTTC
TRBV6-2/TRBV6-3	TRBJ2-5	NA	few	CASSRTGKETQYF	TGTGCCAGCAGTCGTACGGGGAAAGAGACCCAGTACTTC
TRBV7-7	TRBJ2-3	NA	NA	CASSKRGDPRDTQYF	TGTGCTAGCAGCAAAAGGGGGGACCCTCGGGATACGCAGTATTTT
TRBV9	TRBJ1-1	TRBD1	few	CASSFRTGGMNTEAFF	TGTGCCAGCAGCTTTCGGACAGGGGGCATGAACACTGAAGCTTTCTTT
TRBV6-4	TRBJ2-3	TRBD2	few	CASSDSPLAISGGPQATQYF	TGTGCCAGCAGTGACTCGCCCCTGGCGATTAGCGGGGGGCCGCAGGCTACGCAGTATTTT
TRBV10-3	TRBJ2-1	NA	NA	CAISESKGNEQFF	TGTGCCATCAGTGAGTCGAAAGGCAATGAGCAGTTCTTC
TRBV30	TRBJ1-2	NA	few	CAWSVGTRLYYGYTF	TGTGCCTGGAGTGTAGGAACGAGACTCTACTATGGCTACACCTTC
TRBV5-5	TRBJ2-7	TRBD2	NA	CASSRMPGLADYEQYF	TGTGCCAGCAGTCGGATGCCGGGACTAGCGGATTACGAGCAGTACTTC
TRBV28	TRBJ2-7	NA	NA	CASRQGNYEQYF	TGTGCCAGCAGACAGGGAAACTACGAGCAGTACTTC
TRBV5-1	TRBJ2-3	TRBD2	NA	CASSTAGGPIYTQYF	TGCGCCAGCAGCACAGCGGGGGGGCCAATATATACGCAGTATTTT
TRBV9	TRBJ1-2	TRBD1	few	CASSVRQGASYGYTF	TGTGCCAGCAGCGTACGACAGGGAGCATCCTATGGCTACACCTTC
TRBV20-1	TRBJ2-3	NA	few	CSAHGQSDTQYF	TGCAGTGCTCACGGGCAGTCAGATACGCAGTATTTT
TRBV20-1	TRBJ2-3	TRBD2	few	CSASPWGGVRTDTQYF	TGCAGTGCTAGTCCCTGGGGGGGGGTGCGCACAGATACGCAGTATTTT
TRBV6-2/TRBV6-3	TRBJ1-1	NA	NA	CASTNVSNRIPANTEAFF	TGTGCCAGCACTAATGTCTCTAATAGGATACCTGCGAACACTGAAGCTTTCTTT
TRBV5-1	TRBJ1-4	TRBD1	NA	CASSLDQGVEKLFF	TGCGCCAGCAGCTTGGACCAGGGGGTCGAAAAACTGTTTTTT
TRBV7-9	TRBJ2-7	TRBD2	NA	CASSPSLAGTYEQYF	TGTGCCAGCAGCCCTTCACTAGCGGGGACCTACGAGCAGTACTTC
TRBV6-4	TRBJ2-1	NA	few	CASSVANSPRNEQFF	TGTGCCAGCAGTGTGGCGAATAGCCCTCGCAATGAGCAGTTCTTC
TRBV4-2	TRBJ1-4	NA	NA	CASSQDLTNEKLFF	TGTGCCAGCAGCCAAGATCTCACTAATGAAAAACTGTTTTTT
TRBV20-1	TRBJ2-4	TRBD1	NA	CSAPGQGENIQYF	TGCAGTGCCCCGGGACAGGGTGAAAACATTCAGTACTTC
TRBV6-2/TRBV6-3	TRBJ2-1	TRBD2	NA	CASTSDIAGTYNEQFF	TGTGCCAGCACCTCGGACATAGCGGGTACCTACAATGAGCAGTTCTTC
TRBV5-1	TRBJ2-3	TRBD2	NA	CASSPRLAGGSTDTQYF	TGCGCCAGCAGCCCACGACTAGCGGGAGGGTCCACAGATACGCAGTATTTT
TRBV18	TRBJ2-6	TRBD1	NA	CASSPGQAVTSGANVLTF	TGTGCCAGCTCACCGGGACAGGCTGTTACGTCTGGGGCCAACGTCCTGACTTTC
TRBV10-3	TRBJ2-3	TRBD1	NA	CAISETDRGRTDTQYF	TGTGCCATCAGTGAAACGGACAGGGGGCGCACAGATACGCAGTATTTT
TRBV2	TRBJ2-3	TRBD2	NA	CASRGRGATDTQYF	TGTGCCAGCAGAGGGCGGGGGGCCACAGATACGCAGTATTTT
TRBV20-1	TRBJ1-1	TRBD1	NA	CSARSTTGTGTEAFF	TGCAGTGCTAGATCGACGACAGGGACAGGCACTGAAGCTTTCTTT
TRBV15	TRBJ2-7	NA	few	CATSRVAASSYEQYF	TGTGCCACCAGCAGAGTAGCTGCTAGCTCCTACGAGCAGTACTTC
TRBV2	TRBJ2-5	NA	NA	CASWGLQETQYF	TGTGCCAGCTGGGGCCTACAAGAGACCCAGTACTTC
TRBV29-1	TRBJ1-2	NA	NA	CSVEDRGKPYGYTF	TGCAGCGTTGAAGATAGGGGAAAACCGTATGGCTACACCTTC
TRBV7-2	TRBJ2-1	NA	many	CASSFERDNEQFF	TGTGCCAGCAGCTTCGAGAGGGACAATGAGCAGTTCTTC
TRBV5-1	TRBJ1-5	NA	many	CASGQGPNQPQHF	TGCGCCAGCGGCCAGGGTCCCAATCAGCCCCAGCATTTT
TRBV11-2	TRBJ2-4	NA	NA	CASSSYSGAENIQYF	TGTGCCAGCAGCTCTTATAGTGGCGCGGAAAACATTCAGTACTTC
TRBV11-2	TRBJ1-2	NA	few	CASSPLTVNYGYTF	TGTGCCAGCAGCCCCCTTACAGTTAACTATGGCTACACCTTC
TRBV5-5	TRBJ1-2	TRBD1	few	CASSLDPGTVGYGYTF	TGTGCCAGCAGCTTGGACCCCGGGACAGTGGGCTATGGCTACACCTTC
TRBV20-1	TRBJ2-7	NA	few	CSAQETYEQYF	TGCAGTGCGCAGGAAACCTACGAGCAGTACTTC
TRBV3-1	TRBJ2-7	NA	NA	CASSSGFYYEQYF	TGTGCCAGCAGCTCCGGGTTCTACTACGAGCAGTACTTC
TRBV9	TRBJ2-7	TRBD1	few	CASSEGTGTYEQYF	TGTGCCAGCAGCGAAGGGACAGGGACCTACGAGCAGTACTTC
TRBV7-4	TRBJ1-6	NA	few	CASSLAYMAGRSPLHF	TGTGCCAGCAGCTTAGCTTACATGGCAGGTCGGTCACCCCTCCACTTT